One sample yielded the 20 T cell receptor beta chains listed below, sequenced in a study of shared clonotypes between healthy human individuals. The table came from immunoSEQ multiplex PCR; TCRdb's copy has only in-frame clones and leaves some out. In the table there are about 2.1 million clones, about 92% of which are singletons. Naive CD8 isolation took CD45RO-negative cells positively selected for CCR7 and excluded terminally differentiated effector memory CD45RA+ cells. Sequenced material: naive CD8+ T cells from PBMCs. All receptors derive from a man aged 18 to 30 in good health. Some clones in this sample may be carry-over from other donors' samples.

The chain combines TRBV28 with TRBJ2-7, with 10 bases lining up with TRBD2. Germline V gives CDR1 MDHEN, CDR2 SYDVKM. V was clipped by 2 bases and J by 4 bases; unmatched bases: 11. This CDR3 contains 17 residues. The CDR3 region is CASSLPLAGGLSYEQYF. CDR3 DNA: TGTGCCAGCAGTTTACCGTTAGCGGGAGGACTTTCATACGAGCAGTACTTC. The full variable domain, its missing parts supplied by reference TRBV28 and TRBJ2-7, is DVKVTQSSRYLVKRTGEKVFLECVQDMDHENMFWYRQDPGLGLRLIYFSYDVKMKEKGDIPEGYSVSREKKERFSLILESASTNQTSMYLCASSLPLAGGLSYEQYFGPGTRLTVT.

The chain has TRBV6-6 and TRBJ2-7; no clear D gene. The ends were cut back, 0 bases at V and 0 bases at J, with 12 bases in the middle. CDR3 length: 16 residues. Germline V gene sequence: CDR1 MNHNY, CDR2 SVGAGI (reference sequence). The CDR3 DNA reads TGTGCCAGCAGTTACTCGGTAGCAGGAGACTCCTACGAGCAGTACTTC. Protein sequence: CASSYSVAGDSYEQYF.

The chain links TRBV5-8 to TRBJ2-7; no clear D. The germline gives CDR1 SGHTS, CDR2 YDEGEE. The CDR3 is 13 residues long. With 4 bases removed from V and 2 bases from J, the gap between germline ends came to 10 bases. The CDR3 nucleotides read TGTGCCAGCAGCCCCGCGGCCCCCTACGAGCAGTACTTC. Translation gives CASSPAAPYEQYF.

The sample holds one count of this clone. Within the sample, other DNA sequences also encode this same CDR3. The CDR3 here is CASSLGGGTYEQYF. The CDR3, as DNA: TGTGCCAGCAGCTTGGGGGGAGGGACCTACGAGCAGTACTTC. V is TRBV5-6 and J is TRBJ2-7; TRBD2 matches at 7 bases. Germline V gives CDR1 SGHDT, CDR2 YYEEEE. The CDR3 length is 14 residues. With 0 bases clipped from V and 2 bases from J, the junction kept 2 bases outside the gene matches.

The chain has TRBV19 and TRBJ1-1; no clear D gene. CDR1 LNHDA and CDR2 SQIVND come from the germline V gene (reference sequence). Trimming stripped 6 bases from V and 6 bases from J, with 8 bases between. This CDR3 is built from 11 residues. Written as DNA, the CDR3 is TGTGCCAGTAGGAAGGACCCTGAAGCTTTCTTT. Translating gives CASRKDPEAFF.

V gene TRBV18 combines with J gene TRBJ2-5; D is perhaps TRBD1 (5 bases). Trimming stripped 0 bases from V and 5 bases from J, with 16 bases between. From germline, CDR1 is KGHSH and CDR2 LQKENI. The CDR3 sequence is 16 residues long. In DNA, the CDR3 is TGTGCCAGCTCACCACCGACGATGACAGTGGGGGAGACCCAGTACTTC. Amino acid sequence: CASSPPTMTVGETQYF.

The chain is built from TRBV21-1 and TRBJ1-4; the table names TRBD1, a call not compared with the DNA. TRBV21-1 is termed a pseudogene. The CDR3 length is 16 residues. The CDR3: CASSSPTGGKFKKLFF. CDR3 nucleotide sequence: TGTGCCAGCAGCTCACCGACAGGGGGAAAGTTTAAAAAACTGTTTTTT.

J is TRBJ2-7 and V is TRBV5-1; unclear D gene. The CDR3 covers 16 residues. V lost 4 bases, J lost 3 bases, and 20 bases lay in between. The germline V gene has CDR1 SGHRS and CDR2 YFSETQ. The CDR3 is CASSGPPGQGHYEQYF. CDR3 sequence (DNA): TGCGCCAGCAGCGGCCCCCCGGGCCAAGGCCACTACGAGCAGTACTTC.

The sample holds one count of this clone. The V gene is TRBV7-2, the J gene TRBJ2-7, with 9 bases aligning to TRBD1. This CDR3 region has 16 residues. Germline loops: CDR1 SGHTA, CDR2 FQGNSA. With V trimmed by 2 bases and J by 4 bases, 9 bases remained unmatched. The CDR3, as DNA: TGTGCCAGCAGCTTAAACCCCCTCGGGACAGGGTACGAGCAGTACTTC. It is translated as CASSLNPLGTGYEQYF. The full variable domain, in which reference TRBV7-2 and TRBJ2-7 provide the parts outside the CDR3, is GAGVSQSPSNKVTEKGKDVELRCDPISGHTALYWYRQSLGQGLEFLIYFQGNSAPDKSGLPSDRFSAERTGGSVSTLTIQRTQQEDSAVYLCASSLNPLGTGYEQYFGPGTRLTVT.

The rearrangement joins TRBV10-2 to TRBJ1-1; tentative D call: TRBD1 (6 bases). V shed 8 bases and J shed 1 base, with 11 bases lying between them. This CDR3 is 13 amino acids long. Germline assignment: CDR1 WSHSY and CDR2 SAAADI. CDR3 nucleotides: TGCGCCAGCTCGGGGGGGGCGAACACTGAAGCTTTCTTT. Encoded protein: CASSGGANTEAFF.

The genes are TRBV9 and TRBJ1-1; TRBD1 matches at 9 bases. The V and J ends lost 4 bases and 7 bases, in that order; junction bases with no gene match: 5. This CDR3 is built from 13 residues. CDR1 is SGDLS and CDR2 is YYNGEE in the germline V gene. The CDR3 region has the DNA TGTGCCAGCAGCCTGGGACAGGGAGGTGAAGCTTTCTTT. Protein product: CASSLGQGGEAFF.

Remarks on this clone: Other nucleotide sequences in the sample specify the same CDR3. The chain joins TRBV11-2 to TRBJ2-7; D ambiguous. Germline CDR1 is SGHAT and CDR2 is FQNNGV. The CDR3 runs to 14 residues. V was shortened by 2 bases and J by 1 base, with 9 bases between the two germline ends. The CDR3 DNA reads TGTGCCAGCAGCTTAACGGCCTCTTCCTACGAGCAGTACTTC. This sequence encodes CASSLTASSYEQYF.

A note on this clone: Other DNA sequences in the sample encode the same CDR3. V and J are TRBV27 and TRBJ2-7; 7 bases match TRBD1. J gave up 2 bases and V 5 bases, and 12 bases lay outside the gene matches. In germline, CDR1 is MNHEY, CDR2 SMNVEV (reference sequence). This CDR3 has 16 residues. The CDR3 loop reads CASSPSAGTEAYEQYF. As DNA, the CDR3 is TGTGCCAGCAGTCCCAGTGCTGGGACAGAAGCCTACGAGCAGTACTTC.

A note on this clone: Other nucleotide sequences in the sample specify the same CDR3. The CDR3 spells CASSFRDSSYEQYF. The CDR3 coding sequence is TGTGCCAGCAGTTTCAGGGACAGCTCCTACGAGCAGTACTTC. The gene calls are TRBV27 and TRBJ2-7; 7 bases are shared with TRBD1. The germline gives CDR1 MNHEY, CDR2 SMNVEV (reference sequence). The CDR3 sequence is 14 residues long. The V and J ends lost 3 bases and 0 bases, in that order; junction bases with no gene match: 2.

This sequence joins TRBV6-6 and TRBJ2-5; 7 positions match TRBD1. This CDR3 spans 14 amino acids. V shed 4 bases and J 3 bases; nucleotides not matched to a gene: 5. Germline V gene sequence: CDR1 MNHNY, CDR2 SVGAGI (reference sequence). The CDR3, as DNA: TGTGCCAGCAGTTGGACAGGAGAAAAAGAGACCCAGTACTTC. Protein sequence: CASSWTGEKETQYF.

The chain links TRBV28 to TRBJ1-5; D unclear. V lost 2 bases and J lost 3, with 8 bases in between. This CDR3 comprises 14 residues. Looked up from germline, CDR1 is MDHEN and CDR2 is SYDVKM. CDR3 protein: CASSLRAYNQPQHF. In DNA form, the CDR3 reads TGTGCCAGCAGTTTAAGGGCCTACAATCAGCCCCAGCATTTT. The full variable domain, its missing parts supplied by reference TRBV28 and TRBJ1-5, is DVKVTQSSRYLVKRTGEKVFLECVQDMDHENMFWYRQDPGLGLRLIYFSYDVKMKEKGDIPEGYSVSREKKERFSLILESASTNQTSMYLCASSLRAYNQPQHFGDGTRLSIL.

A remark on this clone: The identical CDR3 is also encoded by other nucleotide sequences in the sample. Written as DNA, the CDR3 is TGTGCCAGCAGCCCCGGGACAGGGGAGGAGACCCAGTACTTC. It is translated as CASSPGTGEETQYF. The chain recombines TRBV9 with TRBJ2-5; TRBD1 aligns across 10 bases. This CDR3 region has 14 residues. Germline CDR1 SGDLS, CDR2 YYNGEE. The J segment lost 5 bases and the V segment lost 4 bases, leaving 5 bases of the junction unmatched.

The chain uses TRBV6-1 and TRBJ2-2; no definite D call. Germline loops: CDR1 MNHNS, CDR2 SASEGT. V shed 9 bases and J shed 8 bases, with 4 bases lying between them. The CDR3 totals 9 residues. CDR3 sequence (DNA): TGTGCCAGGGGGGGGGAGCTGTTTTTT. This codes for CARGGELFF.

V is TRBV5-5 and J is TRBJ2-1; D assignment may be TRBD1 or TRBD2 (6 bases each). V lost 4 bases and J lost 9, with 14 bases in between. This CDR3 spans 13 amino acids. Germline V lookup: CDR1 SGHKS, CDR2 YYEKEE (reference sequence). CDR3 amino acids: CASSPHGGPEQFF. The DNA for the CDR3 is TGTGCCAGCAGCCCTCATGGGGGGCCTGAGCAGTTCTTC. The variable domain in full, completed from reference TRBV5-5 and TRBJ2-1, reads DAGVTQSPTHLIKTRGQQVTLRCSPISGHKSVSWYQQVLGQGPQFIFQYYEKEERGRGNFPDRFSARQFPNYSSELNVNALLLGDSALYLCASSPHGGPEQFFGPGTRLTVL.

The rearrangement joins TRBV6-1 to TRBJ2-5; no reliable D call. This CDR3 region has 14 residues. CDR1 and CDR2 (germline): MNHNS, SASEGT. V lost 1 base, J lost 1 base, and 7 bases lay in between. CDR3 nucleotide sequence: TGTGCCAGCAGTGAAGTGTGGCCCCAAGAGACCCAGTACTTC. The encoded protein is CASSEVWPQETQYF.